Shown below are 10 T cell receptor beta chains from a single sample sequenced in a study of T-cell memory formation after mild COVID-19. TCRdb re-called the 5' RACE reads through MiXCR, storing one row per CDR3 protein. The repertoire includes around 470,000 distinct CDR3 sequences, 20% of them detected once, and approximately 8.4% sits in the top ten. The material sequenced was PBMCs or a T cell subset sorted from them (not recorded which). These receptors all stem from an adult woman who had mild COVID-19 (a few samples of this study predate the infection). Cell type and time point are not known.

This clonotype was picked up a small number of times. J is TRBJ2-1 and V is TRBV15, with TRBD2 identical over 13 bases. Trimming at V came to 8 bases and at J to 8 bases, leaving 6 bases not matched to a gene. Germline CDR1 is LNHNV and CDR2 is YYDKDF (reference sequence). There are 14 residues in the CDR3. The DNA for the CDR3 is TGTGCCACCCTAGGACTAGCGGGAGACCATGAGCAGTTCTTC. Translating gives CATLGLAGDHEQFF. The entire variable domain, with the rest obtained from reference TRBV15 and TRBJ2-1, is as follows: DAMVIQNPRYQVTQFGKPVTLSCSQTLNHNVMYWYQQKSSQAPKLLFHYYDKDFNNEADTPDNFQSRRPNTSFCFLDIRSPGLGDTAMYLCATLGLAGDHEQFFGPGTRLTVL.

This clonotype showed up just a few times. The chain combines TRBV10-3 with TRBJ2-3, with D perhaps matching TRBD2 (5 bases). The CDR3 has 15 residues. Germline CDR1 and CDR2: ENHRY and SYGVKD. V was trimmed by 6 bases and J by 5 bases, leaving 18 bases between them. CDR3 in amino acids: CAISRRDLSVDTQYF. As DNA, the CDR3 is TGTGCCATCAGCCGACGGGATCTGAGTGTAGATACGCAGTATTTT.

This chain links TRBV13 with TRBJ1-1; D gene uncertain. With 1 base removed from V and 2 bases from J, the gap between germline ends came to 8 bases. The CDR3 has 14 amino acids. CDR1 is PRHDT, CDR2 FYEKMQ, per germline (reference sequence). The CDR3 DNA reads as TGTGCCAGCAGCTTAGCACGGACCAACACTGAAGCTTTCTTT. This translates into CASSLARTNTEAFF. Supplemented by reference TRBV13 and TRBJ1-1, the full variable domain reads AAGVIQSPRHLIKEKRETATLKCYPIPRHDTVYWYQQGPGQDPQFLISFYEKMQSDKGSIPDRFSAQQFSDYHSELNMSSLELGDSALYFCASSLARTNTEAFFGQGTRLTVV.

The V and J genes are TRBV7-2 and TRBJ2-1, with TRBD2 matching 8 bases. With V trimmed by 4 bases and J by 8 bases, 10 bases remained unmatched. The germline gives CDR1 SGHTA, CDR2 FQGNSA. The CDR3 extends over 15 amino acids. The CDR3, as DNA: TGTGCCAGCAGCTCGCTAGCCTTCGGGGGGGATGAGCAGTTCTTC. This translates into CASSSLAFGGDEQFF.

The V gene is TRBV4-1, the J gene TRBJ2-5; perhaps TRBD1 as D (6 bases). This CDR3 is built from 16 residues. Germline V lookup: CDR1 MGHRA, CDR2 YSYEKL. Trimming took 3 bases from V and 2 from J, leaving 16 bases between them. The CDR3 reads CASSQGTRPSQETQYF. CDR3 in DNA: TGCGCCAGCAGCCAGGGGACACGTCCCTCGCAAGAGACCCAGTACTTC.

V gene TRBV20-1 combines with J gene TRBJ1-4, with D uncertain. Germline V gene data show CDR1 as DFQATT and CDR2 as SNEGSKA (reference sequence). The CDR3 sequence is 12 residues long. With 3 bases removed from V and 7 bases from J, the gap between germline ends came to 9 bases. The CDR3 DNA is TGCAGTGCTAGCCCGGAGACTGAAAAACTGTTTTTT. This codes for CSASPETEKLFF.

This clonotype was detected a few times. The CDR3: CASSSPGTGKMDEQYF. The CDR3 DNA reads TGTGCCAGCAGTTCGCCTGGGACAGGGAAAATGGACGAGCAGTACTTC. The chain carries TRBV5-6 and TRBJ2-7, with 9 bases aligning to TRBD1. With 5 bases clipped from V and 5 bases from J, the junction kept 14 bases outside the gene matches. The CDR3 spans 16 residues. From germline, CDR1 is SGHDT and CDR2 YYEEEE.

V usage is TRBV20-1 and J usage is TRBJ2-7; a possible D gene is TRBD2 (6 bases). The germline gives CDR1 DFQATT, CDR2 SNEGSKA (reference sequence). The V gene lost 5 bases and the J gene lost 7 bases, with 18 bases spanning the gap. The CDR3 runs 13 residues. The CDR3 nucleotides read TGCAGTGCTTGGTCAGCCGATGGGGGGGAGCAGTACTTC. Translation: CSAWSADGGEQYF.

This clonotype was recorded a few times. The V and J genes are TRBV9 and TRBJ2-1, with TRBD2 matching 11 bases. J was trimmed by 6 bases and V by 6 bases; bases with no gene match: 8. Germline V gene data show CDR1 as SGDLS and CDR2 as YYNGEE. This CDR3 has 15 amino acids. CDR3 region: CASTVSGGAGNEQFF. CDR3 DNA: TGTGCCAGCACGGTTAGCGGGGGGGCAGGCAATGAGCAGTTCTTC. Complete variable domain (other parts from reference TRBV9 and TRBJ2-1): DSGVTQTPKHLITATGQRVTLRCSPRSGDLSVYWYQQSLDQGLQFLIQYYNGEERAKGNILERFSAQQFPDLHSELNLSSLELGDSALYFCASTVSGGAGNEQFFGPGTRLTVL.

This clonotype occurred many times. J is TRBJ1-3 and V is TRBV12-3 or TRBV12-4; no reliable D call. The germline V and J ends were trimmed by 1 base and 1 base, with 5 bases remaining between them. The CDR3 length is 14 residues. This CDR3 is CASSLEGSGNTIYF. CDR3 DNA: TGTGCCAGCAGTTTAGAGGGATCTGGAAACACCATATATTTT.